This entry lists 19 T cell receptor beta chains sequenced from one sample in a study of identical twins. TCRdb used MiXCR to reprocess the 5' RACE reads, holding one entry per CDR3 protein. The sample has approximately 300,000 distinct CDR3 sequences, roughly 9% seen once. The sample was also reused in another study, on yellow fever vaccine responses in identical twins.

Sequenced: CD8+ T cells sorted from blood. The source of these receptors is a woman aged 18 to 35 in good health.

This clonotype was counted between two and nine times. V usage is TRBV28 and J usage is TRBJ2-5; D not resolved. The CDR3 loop spans 14 amino acids. The V and J ends lost 5 bases and 2 bases respectively, with 12 bases between them. CDR1 is MDHEN and CDR2 is SYDVKM in the germline V gene. CDR3 region: CASSPPGRQETQYF. CDR3 bases: TGTGCCAGCAGTCCCCCTGGCAGACAAGAGACCCAGTACTTC.

This clonotype was observed a few times. The chain is built from TRBV2 and TRBJ2-1; TRBD1 aligns across 7 bases. In germline, CDR1 is SNHLY, CDR2 FYNNEI. V was pared by 4 bases and J by 2 bases, with 5 bases of the junction left unmatched. The length of the CDR3 is 15 residues. The DNA for the CDR3 is TGTGCCAGCAGTGGGACAGGCATCCCCTACAATGAGCAGTTCTTC. Translating gives CASSGTGIPYNEQFF.

This clonotype was seen a handful of times. V is TRBV2 and J is TRBJ2-7; TRBD1 matches at 8 bases. CDR3 length: 15 amino acids. Losses at the gene ends were 9 bases for V and 0 bases for J; bases not matched to a gene: 10. Looked up from germline, CDR1 is SNHLY and CDR2 is FYNNEI. CDR3 amino acids: CARNGQGVGSYEQYF. CDR3 coding DNA: TGTGCCAGGAACGGACAGGGCGTCGGCTCCTACGAGCAGTACTTC. Variable domain in full (rest from reference TRBV2 and TRBJ2-7): EPEVTQTPSHQVTQMGQEVILRCVPISNHLYFYWYRQILGQKVEFLVSFYNNEISEKSEIFDDQFSVERPDGSNFTLKIRSTKLEDSAMYFCARNGQGVGSYEQYFGPGTRLTVT.

The rearrangement joins TRBV12-3 or TRBV12-4 to TRBJ2-3; D unresolved. The CDR3 has 15 residues. V was pared by 3 bases and J by 0 bases, with 10 bases between. The DNA of the CDR3 is TGTGCCAGCAGTTTCGAGTTAGCCAGCACAGATACGCAGTATTTT. Its protein is CASSFELASTDTQYF.

The chain combines TRBV29-1 with TRBJ2-1; 9 positions agree with TRBD2. V lost 1 base to trimming and J lost 7 bases; unmatched junction nucleotides: 5. CDR1 is SQVTM, CDR2 ANQGSEA, per germline. This CDR3 contains 14 residues. The CDR3 region has the DNA TGCAGCGTTGAAGCCCCGCGGGAGGGGAATGAGCAGTTCTTC. It is translated as CSVEAPREGNEQFF.

This clonotype occurred many times. The DNA of the CDR3 is TGCGCCAGCAGCTTGGTGCAGCTAGTAGCAGATACGCAGTATTTT. The encoded protein is CASSLVQLVADTQYF. V usage is TRBV5-1 and J usage is TRBJ2-3; D uncertain. Germline-derived CDR1 and CDR2 are SGHRS and YFSETQ. The CDR3 contains 15 residues. Trimming removed 0 bases at V and 4 bases at J, with 12 bases between.

The sample holds many counts of this clonotype. This chain links TRBV2 with TRBJ2-3; the D is unclear. The CDR3 totals 16 residues. Trimming pared 4 bases from V and 0 bases from J, leaving 14 bases between. The germline CDR1 and CDR2 sequences are SNHLY and FYNNEI. Here the CDR3 DNA reads TGTGCCAGCAGTGCGCTAGAAATGTGGAGCACAGATACGCAGTATTTT. Translation gives CASSALEMWSTDTQYF.

This clonotype was recorded many times. The CDR3 region has the DNA TGTGCCAGCAGCTTACAGGCGAATGAGCAGTTCTTC. It yields the protein CASSLQANEQFF. The gene calls are TRBV13 and TRBJ2-1; D remains ambiguous. This CDR3 has 12 residues. Per the germline V gene, CDR1 is PRHDT and CDR2 is FYEKMQ (reference sequence). Trimming removed 2 bases from V and 7 bases from J, with 6 bases in between.

This clonotype was seen only a few times. The chain is built from TRBV20-1 and TRBJ1-5; D is unresolved. The germline V gene has CDR1 DFQATT and CDR2 SNEGSKA (reference sequence). The CDR3 runs 16 residues. The V gene lost 0 bases and the J gene lost 5 bases, with 17 bases spanning the gap. As DNA, the CDR3 is TGCAGTGCTAGAGATTGGGAGGGAACGTCAGATCAGCCCCAGCATTTT. Translating gives CSARDWEGTSDQPQHF.

The genes are TRBV20-1 and TRBJ1-1; D might be TRBD1 (6 bases). This CDR3 is built from 13 residues. Germline values: CDR1 DFQATT, CDR2 SNEGSKA (reference sequence). V dropped 0 bases and J dropped 9 bases, with 14 bases sitting between them. Written as DNA, the CDR3 is TGCAGTGCTAGAGATCTTAGGGGGATTAAAGCTTTCTTT. This codes for CSARDLRGIKAFF.

In this sample, this clonotype turned up a few times. The rearrangement joins TRBV7-9 to TRBJ2-1, with a tentative D call TRBD1 (8 bases). Looked up from germline, CDR1 is SEHNR and CDR2 is FQNEAQ (reference sequence). Trimming took 3 bases from V and 8 from J, leaving 20 bases between them. CDR3 length equals 16 residues. CDR3 bases: TGTGCCAGCAGCTTGACAGGGGAGGGGGGTAGAGATGAGCAGTTCTTC. Translated: CASSLTGEGGRDEQFF. Complete variable domain (other parts from reference TRBV7-9 and TRBJ2-1): DTGVSQNPRHKITKRGQNVTFRCDPISEHNRLYWYRQTLGQGPEFLTYFQNEAQLEKSRLLSDRFSAERPKGSFSTLEIQRTEQGDSAMYLCASSLTGEGGRDEQFFGPGTRLTVL.

This clonotype was seen a few times. The rearrangement joins TRBV29-1 to TRBJ2-3; possibly TRBD1 for D (6 bases). Germline values: CDR1 SQVTM, CDR2 ANQGSEA. Trimming pared 7 bases from V and 2 bases from J, leaving 13 bases between. The CDR3 is made up of 13 amino acids. The CDR3 DNA sequence: TGCAGCGCAGACGGGGACAACACAGATACGCAGTATTTT. Encoded protein: CSADGDNTDTQYF.

This clonotype was detected many times. V usage is TRBV29-1 and J usage is TRBJ2-7, with 10 bases matching TRBD1. This CDR3 is built from 13 residues. The V gene's germline CDR1 is SQVTM and CDR2 ANQGSEA. Germline trimming cut 4 bases from V and 2 bases from J; bases unmatched to any gene: 2. The CDR3 nucleotides are TGCAGCGTTGGAGGGACAGGGGCCTACGAGCAGTACTTC. Translated: CSVGGTGAYEQYF.

At least ten counts were recorded for this clonotype. The V gene is TRBV15, the J gene TRBJ2-1, with D possibly matching TRBD2 (5 bases). CDR1 LNHNV and CDR2 YYDKDF come from the germline V gene (reference sequence). The CDR3 has 15 amino acids. Trimming shortened V by 1 base and J by 7 bases, and 14 bases separated the two germline ends. The CDR3 DNA follows: TGTGCCACCAGCAGAGGTGAGGGAGAGAGGAATGAGCAGTTCTTC. Encoded protein: CATSRGEGERNEQFF.

This clonotype occurred many times. The V call is TRBV5-1, the J call TRBJ2-1; maybe TRBD1 (5 bases). Looked up from germline, CDR1 is SGHRS and CDR2 is YFSETQ. The V gene lost 3 bases and the J gene lost 10 bases, with 11 bases spanning the gap. The CDR3 is 12 amino acids. The CDR3 bases are TGCGCCAGCAGCTGGTCAGGGTCCGAGCAGTTCTTC. Translated, it gives CASSWSGSEQFF.

This clonotype occurred a few times. V gene TRBV5-1 combines with J gene TRBJ2-1; TRBD2 might be the D (6 bases). The CDR3 covers 15 residues. Germline values: CDR1 SGHRS, CDR2 YFSETQ. V was clipped by 0 bases and J by 4 bases, with 11 bases between them. The CDR3 sequence: CASSLVGGEYNEQFF. The CDR3 nucleotides are TGCGCCAGCAGCTTGGTTGGCGGGGAGTACAATGAGCAGTTCTTC.

This clonotype was counted a single time. The chain has TRBV4-2 and TRBJ2-1; weak D call: TRBD1 (6 bases). Trimming left V 1 base short and J 2 bases short, with 9 bases between. The CDR3 runs to 15 residues. Germline CDR1 is LGHNA and CDR2 is YNFKEQ. CDR3 residues: CASSQARGTYNEQFF. In DNA form, the CDR3 reads TGTGCCAGCAGCCAAGCCAGGGGCACCTACAATGAGCAGTTCTTC.

The V and J genes are TRBV19 and TRBJ2-3; weak D call: TRBD2 (6 bases). Germline-derived CDR1 and CDR2 are LNHDA and SQIVND (reference sequence). This CDR3 is built from 14 residues. Trimming took off 5 bases at V and 5 bases at J, with 14 bases between the two ends. CDR3 coding DNA: TGTGCCAGTAGTGCCCAGACTAGGAAAGATACGCAGTATTTT. Translation: CASSAQTRKDTQYF.

The chain combines TRBV10-3 with TRBJ2-1, with TRBD2 identical over 12 bases. Germline loops: CDR1 ENHRY, CDR2 SYGVKD. The CDR3 loop spans 16 amino acids. The ends lost 0 bases at V and 3 bases at J; junction bases unmatched: 0. The CDR3 sequence is CAISESTSGGYNEQFF. The CDR3 DNA reads as TGTGCCATCAGTGAGTCGACTAGCGGGGGCTACAATGAGCAGTTCTTC.